What follows are 26 T cell receptor beta chains derived from one specimen sequenced in a study of a mutant IDH1 vaccine in newly diagnosed glioma. This sample's time point: week 35, safety follow-up. Vaccination comprised doses that each held 300 ug of mutant IDH1 20-mer peptide, plus topical imiquimod. Some clones are missing from TCRdb's copy, which holds only in-frame ones; the method was immunoSEQ multiplex PCR. The sample records roughly 52,000 clones, 80% to 90% being singletons. No antigen is known for these receptors. The sequencing used PBMCs, collected from a glioma patient whose treatment included an IDH1 peptide vaccine. These receptors were obtained from a woman between 18 and 30 years old with glioma.

This clone was seen a few times. The rearrangement uses TRBV7-7 and TRBJ2-5, with 7 nucleotides matching TRBD1. Trimming at V came to 5 bases and at J to 2 bases, leaving 5 bases not matched to a gene. CDR3 length: 14 residues. Per germline, CDR1 SSHAT and CDR2 FNYEAQ (reference sequence). CDR3 in amino acids: CASSPDRVQETQYF. For the CDR3, the DNA is TGTGCCAGCAGCCCCGACAGGGTTCAAGAGACCCAGTACTTC.

V is TRBV29-1 and J is TRBJ2-7; weak D call: TRBD2 (5 bases). Germline lookup yields CDR1 SQVTM and CDR2 ANQGSEA. V was shortened by 6 bases and J by 0 bases, with 9 bases between the two germline ends. The length of the CDR3 is 12 residues. DNA for the CDR3: TGCAGCGTAGCGGTAGCCTCCTACGAGCAGTACTTC. Protein sequence: CSVAVASYEQYF.

This rearrangement joins TRBV5-1 to TRBJ2-7; D may be TRBD2 (7 bases). The CDR3 is 15 residues long. CDR1 SGHRS and CDR2 YFSETQ come from the germline V gene. V was clipped by 4 bases and J by 6 bases, with 20 bases between them. The CDR3 spells CASSHPPGGRSEQYF. CDR3 bases: TGCGCCAGCAGCCACCCCCCCGGGGGGCGAAGCGAGCAGTACTTC.

The chain recombines TRBV6-6 with TRBJ2-2; perhaps TRBD2 as D (5 bases). The CDR3 is made up of 15 amino acids. V dropped 7 bases and J dropped 3 bases, with 15 bases sitting between them. Germline CDR1 reads MNHNY; CDR2 reads SVGAGI (reference sequence). Here the CDR3 reads CASTLKRGYTGELFF. Written as DNA, the CDR3 is TGTGCCAGCACCCTCAAGAGAGGGTACACCGGGGAGCTGTTTTTT.

The chain joins TRBV7-9 to TRBJ2-7; D is perhaps TRBD1 (6 bases). Per germline, CDR1 SEHNR and CDR2 FQNEAQ (reference sequence). This CDR3 comprises 15 residues. Between the trimmed V and J ends, which lost 5 bases and 7 bases, there was a span of 21 bases. The CDR3, as DNA: TGTGCCAGCAGCAAAAGACAGGTACAAGCCGGGGAGCAGTACTTC. Protein sequence: CASSKRQVQAGEQYF.

V gene TRBV30 combines with J gene TRBJ2-7, with D unresolved. V lost 2 bases and J lost 4, with 9 bases in between. The CDR3 spans 12 residues. Germline CDR1 and CDR2: GTSNPN and SVGIG (reference sequence). The CDR3 nucleotides are TGTGCCTGGAGTCAAGATCGGTACGAGCAGTACTTC. This encodes CAWSQDRYEQYF.

This clone was recorded once. This chain's CDR3 is CASSSDRRETQYF. CDR3 bases: TGTGCCAGCAGTTCGGACAGGAGGGAGACCCAGTACTTC. The rearrangement links TRBV2 to TRBJ2-5, with 7 bases that match TRBD1. Germline V gene data show CDR1 as SNHLY and CDR2 as FYNNEI. The length of the CDR3 is 13 residues. Unmatched junction bases numbered 5, after V lost 5 bases and J lost 5 bases.

In DNA, the CDR3 is TGTGCCACCGGACTAGCGCCCAACACCGGGGAGCTGTTTTTT. Its translation: CATGLAPNTGELFF. V usage is TRBV6-1 and J usage is TRBJ2-2; 9 positions match TRBD2. The CDR3 spans 14 residues. Germline V gene data show CDR1 as MNHNS and CDR2 as SASEGT. V was clipped by 10 bases and J by 2 bases; unmatched bases: 5.

The rearrangement uses TRBV5-1 and TRBJ2-7; D is uncertain. With 4 bases removed from V and 5 bases from J, the gap between germline ends came to 7 bases. This CDR3 is 11 amino acids long. Germline CDR1 SGHRS, CDR2 YFSETQ. CDR3 in amino acids: CASSPSHEQYF. As DNA, the CDR3 is TGCGCCAGCAGCCCCTCTCACGAGCAGTACTTC.

This sequence joins TRBV5-1 and TRBJ2-2; D not resolved. The CDR3 spans 12 residues. V lost 3 bases and J lost 9, with 9 bases in between. CDR1 and CDR2 (germline): SGHRS, YFSETQ. The CDR3 DNA follows: TGCGCCAGCAGCTCACCCGTAAGGGAGCTGTTTTTT. Residues: CASSSPVRELFF.

This rearrangement joins TRBV5-1 to TRBJ2-7; D is possibly TRBD1 (6 bases). V was cut by 4 bases and J by 2 bases, with 10 bases left in between. Per germline, CDR1 SGHRS and CDR2 YFSETQ. The CDR3 has 13 residues. CDR3 nucleotide sequence: TGCGCCAGCAGCCCGGGACACCCCTACGAGCAGTACTTC. Protein product: CASSPGHPYEQYF.

The CDR3 sequence is CASSYARRVMTEAFF. In DNA, the CDR3 is TGTGCCAGCAGTTACGCGCGCAGGGTAATGACTGAAGCTTTCTTT. V and J are TRBV6-6 and TRBJ1-1, with D possibly being TRBD1 (5 bases). The CDR3 has 15 amino acids. Germline V gene lookup returns CDR1 MNHNY and CDR2 SVGAGI (reference sequence). V lost 2 bases and J 5 bases, leaving 15 bases between the germline ends.

The rearrangement links TRBV14 to TRBJ1-2, with TRBD1 matching 8 bases. The length of the CDR3 is 14 residues. Losses at the gene ends were 4 bases for V and 3 bases for J; bases not matched to a gene: 4. CDR1 is SGHDN and CDR2 is FVKESK in the germline V gene. The CDR3 DNA reads TGTGCCAGCAGCCCCCTGACAGGGGACTATGGCTACACCTTC. It is translated as CASSPLTGDYGYTF.

The V and J genes are TRBV4-1 and TRBJ1-6; 7 bases map to TRBD1. The CDR3 extends over 15 amino acids. Germline-derived CDR1 and CDR2 are MGHRA and YSYEKL. Trimming at V came to 0 bases and at J to 9 bases, leaving 5 bases not matched to a gene. The CDR3 loop is CASSQDDREGSPLHF. CDR3 DNA: TGCGCCAGCAGCCAAGATGACAGGGAAGGTTCACCCCTCCACTTT.

The V call is TRBV28, the J call TRBJ1-4; 11 bases match TRBD1. V lost 6 bases and J lost 6; bases outside the gene matches: 9. This CDR3 contains 16 residues. Germline CDR1 reads MDHEN; CDR2 reads SYDVKM. CDR3 protein: CASSSAWTGGDEKLFF. DNA for the CDR3: TGTGCCAGCAGCTCGGCTTGGACAGGGGGCGATGAAAAACTGTTTTTT.

The V call is TRBV5-6, the J call TRBJ2-1; perhaps D is TRBD1 or TRBD2 (5 bases each). There are 15 residues in the CDR3. Germline lookup yields CDR1 SGHDT and CDR2 YYEEEE. V shed 4 bases and J shed 7 bases, with 18 bases lying between them. The CDR3 spells CASSGAGALGNEQFF. CDR3 DNA sequence: TGTGCCAGCAGCGGGGCCGGGGCTCTCGGGAATGAGCAGTTCTTC.

This clone was seen just once. The chain combines TRBV4-3 with TRBJ2-7; no firm D call. Germline V gene data show CDR1 as LGHNA and CDR2 as YSLEER. This CDR3 contains 15 residues. V was pared by 1 base and J by 4 bases, with 14 bases between. CDR3 bases: TGCGCCAGCAGCCAAGCCTGGCCGGACGTATACGAGCAGTACTTC. This gives the protein CASSQAWPDVYEQYF.

The gene calls are TRBV28 and TRBJ2-2; TRBD1 matches at 8 bases. The junction had 13 bases not matched to a gene; V was cut back by 3 bases and J by 4 bases. Germline V lookup: CDR1 MDHEN, CDR2 SYDVKM. CDR3 length equals 18 residues. The CDR3 reads CASSFPRAGGVRTGELFF. The CDR3 region has the DNA TGTGCCAGCAGTTTCCCCCGGGCAGGGGGCGTCCGCACCGGGGAGCTGTTTTTT.

The chain joins TRBV6-6 to TRBJ2-7; a weak D match, TRBD1 (6 bases). The V gene lost 8 bases and the J gene lost 6 bases, with 23 bases spanning the gap. This CDR3 comprises 15 residues. Germline CDR1 reads MNHNY; CDR2 reads SVGAGI (reference sequence). The CDR3 nucleotides read TGTGCCAGCGGGTCCTATAACAGGGCCACCTTCGAGCAGTACTTC. It is translated as CASGSYNRATFEQYF.

This chain links TRBV9 with TRBJ2-1; 9 bases align to TRBD2. There are 18 residues in the CDR3. Germline CDR1 and CDR2: SGDLS and YYNGEE. V dropped 0 bases and J dropped 0; count of bases not matched to a gene: 7. The CDR3, as DNA: TGTGCCAGCAGCGTAGCCCCGGGTAGCGGGAGCTCCTACAATGAGCAGTTCTTC. Translating it yields CASSVAPGSGSSYNEQFF.

The count of this clone is one. The chain uses TRBV4-1 and TRBJ2-7; D remains ambiguous. CDR3 size: 15 residues. Trimming shortened V by 2 bases and J by 4 bases, and 15 bases separated the two germline ends. Germline CDR1 reads MGHRA; CDR2 reads YSYEKL. CDR3 region: CASSQLYGGRYEQYF. Written as DNA, the CDR3 is TGCGCCAGCAGCCAATTGTATGGTGGAAGATACGAGCAGTACTTC.

This chain links TRBV27 with TRBJ1-2, with a tentative D call TRBD1 (6 bases). CDR3 length: 14 amino acids. Trimming took 6 bases from V and 4 from J, leaving 15 bases between them. CDR1 is MNHEY, CDR2 SMNVEV, per germline (reference sequence). This CDR3 is CASRVPGEGYGYTF. The CDR3 DNA reads TGTGCCAGCAGAGTACCAGGGGAGGGCTATGGCTACACCTTC.

The chain joins TRBV11-3 to TRBJ2-7; 10 bases are a match to TRBD1. The CDR3 loop spans 14 amino acids. CDR1 is SGHNT and CDR2 is YENEEA in the germline V gene. The trim removed 5 bases at V and 2 bases at J, leaving 3 bases unmatched. In nucleotides, the CDR3 is TGTGCCAGCAGCCGACAGGGGGCCCCCTACGAGCAGTACTTC. Its protein is CASSRQGAPYEQYF.

This clone appeared a few times. The chain carries TRBV14 and TRBJ2-2; no firm D call. This CDR3 region has 13 residues. The V and J ends lost 1 base and 7 bases respectively, with 7 bases between them. Looked up from germline, CDR1 is SGHDN and CDR2 is FVKESK. This CDR3 is CASSQVRVGELFF. CDR3 sequence (DNA): TGTGCCAGCAGCCAAGTTCGAGTCGGGGAGCTGTTTTTT. Using reference TRBV14 and TRBJ2-2 for the parts outside the CDR3, the full variable domain is EAGVTQFPSHSVIEKGQTVTLRCDPISGHDNLYWYRRVMGKEIKFLLHFVKESKQDESGMPNNRFLAERTGGTYSTLKVQPAELEDSGVYFCASSQVRVGELFFGEGSRLTVL.

This clone was seen only once. The chain uses TRBV7-2 and TRBJ2-2, with no clear D. The CDR3 spans 12 residues. Trimming pared 5 bases from V and 4 bases from J, leaving 5 bases between. Germline V gene sequence: CDR1 SGHTA, CDR2 FQGNSA. DNA of the CDR3: TGTGCCAGCAGCCTTAGCACCGGGGAGCTGTTTTTT. Translation gives CASSLSTGELFF.

The chain carries TRBV11-2 and TRBJ1-2, with D maybe TRBD1 (5 bases). Trimming took off 5 bases at V and 2 bases at J, with 24 bases between the two ends. The CDR3 sequence is 18 residues long. CDR1 SGHAT and CDR2 FQNNGV come from the germline V gene. Here the CDR3 reads CASSTSQVSRVGNYGYTF. The CDR3, as DNA: TGTGCCAGCAGCACATCCCAGGTCTCCAGGGTGGGCAACTATGGCTACACCTTC.